The 28 T cell receptor beta chains reported below all come from one sample, sequenced in a study of CD8 T cells in acute hepatitis C reinfection. Stated time point: naive CD8 control sorted from an acute-time-point sample. The table came from immunoSEQ multiplex PCR; TCRdb's copy has only in-frame clones and leaves some out. The data hold over 30,000 clones, with 80% to 90% observed a single time. Sequences were obtained from naive CD8+ T cells from PBMCs. The receptors shown here come from a woman under 30 who spontaneously cleared hepatitis C infection.

V usage is TRBV27 and J usage is TRBJ1-5; the match to TRBD1 covers 7 bases. Germline V gene sequence: CDR1 MNHEY, CDR2 SMNVEV (reference sequence). J lost 7 bases, V lost 7 bases, and 10 bases had no gene match. The CDR3 covers 14 residues. This CDR3 reads CASKRDREIQPQHF. The DNA of the CDR3 is TGTGCCAGCAAACGGGACAGAGAAATACAGCCCCAGCATTTT.

The CDR3, as DNA: TGTGCCAGCAGCGTAGGGGTGGGCCTCGGTGAGCAGTTCTTC. The encoded protein is CASSVGVGLGEQFF. The V call is TRBV9, the J call TRBJ2-1; D unclear. Per germline, CDR1 SGDLS and CDR2 YYNGEE. The CDR3 loop spans 14 amino acids. Trimming stripped 0 bases from V and 9 bases from J, with 13 bases between.

The gene calls are TRBV30 and TRBJ2-7, with D perhaps matching TRBD2 (6 bases). Trimming stripped 0 bases from V and 4 bases from J, with 10 bases between. CDR3 length: 13 amino acids. Germline CDR1 is GTSNPN and CDR2 is SVGIG (reference sequence). This CDR3 is CAWSVEGGYEQYF. CDR3 nucleotides: TGTGCCTGGAGTGTGGAGGGTGGGTACGAGCAGTACTTC.

The rearrangement joins TRBV7-8 to TRBJ2-3; no firm D call. V was cut by 1 base and J by 6 bases, with 8 bases left in between. The CDR3 is made up of 13 amino acids. Germline CDR1 and CDR2: SGHVS and FQNEAQ. The CDR3 sequence is CASSLDGVDTQYF. The CDR3 bases are TGTGCCAGCAGCTTAGACGGAGTGGATACGCAGTATTTT.

As for this clone: Germline and junction disagree at one end, which may indicate a read error. This chain connects TRBV2 to TRBJ2-7; TRBD2 agrees at 12 bases. Germline loops: CDR1 SNHLY, CDR2 FYNNEI. CDR3 size: 15 residues. CDR3 protein: CTSSPSSGRAHEQYF. CDR3 bases: TGTACCAGCAGTCCCTCTAGCGGGAGGGCCCACGAGCAGTACTTC.

This rearrangement joins TRBV13 to TRBJ1-1; 9 bases are shared with TRBD1. CDR3 size: 15 residues. Germline lookup yields CDR1 PRHDT and CDR2 FYEKMQ (reference sequence). J gave up 3 bases and V 5 bases, and 7 bases lay outside the gene matches. CDR3 DNA sequence: TGTGCCAGCAGCGAATTACAGGGGGCGGACACTGAAGCTTTCTTT. It codes for CASSELQGADTEAFF.

The sample holds one count of this clone. This sequence joins TRBV6-1 and TRBJ2-1; D uncertain. V was cut by 2 bases and J by 4 bases, with 12 bases left in between. The CDR3 is made up of 15 amino acids. The V gene's germline CDR1 is MNHNS and CDR2 SASEGT. CDR3 sequence reads: CASSEWVSAYNEQFF. CDR3 coding DNA: TGTGCCAGCAGTGAATGGGTCAGTGCGTACAATGAGCAGTTCTTC.

This chain uses TRBV13 with TRBJ1-1, with D hard to call. With 4 bases removed from V and 11 bases from J, the gap between germline ends came to 11 bases. In germline, CDR1 is PRHDT, CDR2 FYEKMQ (reference sequence). The CDR3 sequence is 11 residues long. The CDR3 loop is CASSSGLGAFF. The DNA of the CDR3 is TGTGCCAGCAGCTCTGGCCTAGGGGCTTTCTTT.

This clone is categorized as medium-sized (0.01 to 0.1%). The rearrangement uses TRBV7-6 and TRBJ1-4; a weak D match, TRBD1 (5 bases). The CDR3 extends over 14 amino acids. V lost 5 bases to trimming and J lost 7 bases, with 14 bases between them. Per germline, CDR1 SGHVS and CDR2 FNYEAQ. The CDR3 DNA sequence: TGTGCCAGCAGCGCGCCCGGGACGGCTGAAAAACTGTTTTTT. Protein: CASSAPGTAEKLFF.

A note on this clone: Sequence at one end of the junction differs from germline and may be a read error. The chain joins TRBV4-1 to TRBJ1-2, with no clear D. The CDR3 contains 18 residues. Germline CDR1 and CDR2: MGHRA and YSYEKL. The CDR3 spells CASSQGKILSGGGYGHTF. The CDR3 region has the DNA TGCGCCAGCAGCCAAGGTAAAATTCTATCTGGAGGTGGCTATGGCCACACCTTC.

The V and J genes are TRBV11-1 and TRBJ2-7; 10 bases are a match to TRBD2. This CDR3 contains 16 residues. The V gene end was trimmed by 5 bases and the J gene end by 2 bases; junction bases not matched to a gene: 9. The germline V gene encodes CDR1 SGHAT and CDR2 FQDESV (reference sequence). DNA of the CDR3: TGTGCCAGCAGCACTAGGACTAGCGGAGATCCCTACGAGCAGTACTTC. This sequence encodes CASSTRTSGDPYEQYF.

This rearrangement joins TRBV27 to TRBJ2-7, with 7 nucleotides matching TRBD2. The trim removed 5 bases at V and 0 bases at J, leaving 7 bases unmatched. This CDR3 comprises 15 residues. CDR1 is MNHEY, CDR2 SMNVEV, per germline (reference sequence). The CDR3 spells CASSPERDLSYEQYF. In DNA form, the CDR3 reads TGTGCCAGCAGTCCCGAGCGGGACCTCTCCTACGAGCAGTACTTC.

A note on this clone: One end of the junction fails to match germline, which may point to a read error. CDR3 amino acids: CASSLNSDNEQFF. CDR3 DNA sequence: TGTGCCAGCAGTTTAAACTCCGACAATGAGCAGTTCTTC. The chain joins TRBV27 to TRBJ2-1; D gene unclear. Germline CDR1 MNHEY, CDR2 SMNVEV (reference sequence). This CDR3 region has 13 residues.

This chain uses TRBV9 with TRBJ1-2; tentatively, D is TRBD1 (5 bases). This CDR3 spans 15 amino acids. Looked up from germline, CDR1 is SGDLS and CDR2 is YYNGEE. With 0 bases removed from V and 3 bases from J, the gap between germline ends came to 12 bases. The CDR3 DNA reads TGTGCCAGCAGCGTAGTTGGGGGGGTCGACTATGGCTACACCTTC. It specifies CASSVVGGVDYGYTF.

The rearrangement uses TRBV2 and TRBJ2-5, with a tentative D call TRBD1 (6 bases). The V end lost 3 bases, the J end lost 5 bases, and 10 bases lay between the germline ends. The CDR3 consists of 13 residues. Germline V lookup: CDR1 SNHLY, CDR2 FYNNEI. In DNA form, the CDR3 reads TGTGCCAGCAGTGAGCCAGGGGTGGAGACCCAGTACTTC. Translating gives CASSEPGVETQYF.

This clone was observed a single time. The rearrangement links TRBV7-9 to TRBJ2-1; D is possibly TRBD2 (5 bases). Germline V gene sequence: CDR1 SEHNR, CDR2 FQNEAQ (reference sequence). V gave up 4 bases and J gave up 0 bases, with 13 bases separating them. The CDR3 runs 16 residues. CDR3 in amino acids: CASSSTERNSYNEQFF. The CDR3 bases are TGTGCCAGCAGCTCTACGGAGCGGAACTCCTACAATGAGCAGTTCTTC.

This chain uses TRBV19 with TRBJ2-7; D is undetermined. CDR3 length: 14 amino acids. The germline CDR1 and CDR2 sequences are LNHDA and SQIVND (reference sequence). V lost 2 bases and J 1 base, leaving 9 bases between the germline ends. The CDR3 DNA is TGTGCCAGTAGTATATCAGCCGGATCCTACGAGCAGTACTTC. Translation gives CASSISAGSYEQYF.

The genes are TRBV7-9 and TRBJ1-4; no clear D gene. CDR3 length: 11 residues. Per the germline V gene, CDR1 is SEHNR and CDR2 is FQNEAQ (reference sequence). Between the trimmed V and J ends, which lost 5 bases and 4 bases, there was a span of 2 bases. The CDR3 spells CASSRNEKLFF. The CDR3 DNA is TGTGCCAGCAGCCGTAATGAAAAACTGTTTTTT.

V gene TRBV29-1 combines with J gene TRBJ1-1, with a tentative D call TRBD1 (5 bases). The CDR3 extends over 11 amino acids. Germline CDR1 SQVTM, CDR2 ANQGSEA. The CDR3 DNA reads as TGCACTGGGGGACCTCCCCCTGAAGCTTTCTTT. Protein sequence: CTGGPPPEAFF.

The chain has TRBV19 and TRBJ2-2; D ambiguous. Germline assignment: CDR1 LNHDA and CDR2 SQIVND (reference sequence). V lost 6 bases, J lost 4 bases, and 15 bases lay in between. The CDR3 has 15 amino acids. CDR3 region: CASSPNGWGTGELFF. In DNA, the CDR3 is TGTGCCAGTAGCCCAAATGGGTGGGGCACCGGGGAGCTGTTTTTT.

This chain links TRBV5-1 with TRBJ2-3; 8 nucleotides match TRBD2. The CDR3 spans 17 residues. In germline, CDR1 is SGHRS, CDR2 YFSETQ. Germline trimming cut 2 bases from V and 2 bases from J; bases unmatched to any gene: 10. The CDR3 bases are TGCGCCAGCAGCTTTGATACTAGCGGAGTCCTCACAGATACGCAGTATTTT. This translates into CASSFDTSGVLTDTQYF.

The chain joins TRBV7-6 to TRBJ2-2; 8 bases map to TRBD1. V lost 1 base, J lost 4 bases, and 5 bases stayed unmatched. Per germline, CDR1 SGHVS and CDR2 FNYEAQ. This CDR3 is built from 16 residues. CDR3: CASSLVGQGFTGELFF. In DNA, the CDR3 is TGTGCCAGCAGCTTAGTAGGACAGGGTTTCACCGGGGAGCTGTTTTTT.

This clone was observed once. This chain links TRBV2 with TRBJ2-7; 7 bases line up with TRBD2. Germline CDR1 SNHLY, CDR2 FYNNEI. Germline trimming cut 8 bases from V and 2 bases from J; bases unmatched to any gene: 9. The CDR3 has 14 residues. The CDR3 DNA sequence: TGTGCCAGCTATAAAGCGGGACCTCCCTACGAGCAGTACTTC. This gives the protein CASYKAGPPYEQYF.

This chain connects TRBV6-9 to TRBJ2-7; D gene unclear. The CDR3 totals 13 residues. Germline V gives CDR1 MNHGY, CDR2 SVAAGI. Trimming pared 7 bases from V and 3 bases from J, leaving 13 bases between. The CDR3 protein is CASTSSDLYEQYF. CDR3 DNA sequence: TGTGCCAGCACTTCTTCTGATCTCTACGAGCAGTACTTC.

J is TRBJ2-7 and V is TRBV19; TRBD1 aligns across 8 bases. V lost 5 bases, J lost 4 bases, and 10 bases stayed unmatched. Per germline, CDR1 LNHDA and CDR2 SQIVND (reference sequence). CDR3 length: 15 amino acids. CDR3 sequence reads: CASSGGQGSGYEQYF. The CDR3, as DNA: TGTGCCAGTAGTGGTGGACAGGGTAGTGGGTACGAGCAGTACTTC.

The genes are TRBV30 and TRBJ2-7, with D possibly matching TRBD1 (6 bases). The V gene lost 3 bases and the J gene lost 2 bases, with 14 bases spanning the gap. There are 14 residues in the CDR3. The germline V gene has CDR1 GTSNPN and CDR2 SVGIG (reference sequence). CDR3 loop: CAWSWETGAYEQYF. In nucleotides, the CDR3 is TGTGCCTGGAGCTGGGAGACAGGTGCCTACGAGCAGTACTTC. Using reference TRBV30 and TRBJ2-7 for the parts outside the CDR3, the full variable domain is SQTIHQWPATLVQPVGSPLSLECTVEGTSNPNLYWYRQAAGRGLQLLFYSVGIGQISSEVPQNLSASRPQDRQFILSSKKLLLSDSGFYLCAWSWETGAYEQYFGPGTRLTVT.

CDR3 in DNA: TGTGCCAGCAGTTACGCCCCGACAGCCAGCAATCAGCCCCAGCATTTT. It specifies CASSYAPTASNQPQHF. The chain joins TRBV6-6 to TRBJ1-5; a weak D match, TRBD1 (5 bases). Germline CDR1 reads MNHNY; CDR2 reads SVGAGI (reference sequence). V was trimmed by 2 bases and J by 1 base, leaving 12 bases between them. This CDR3 spans 16 amino acids.

The chain combines TRBV14 with TRBJ2-7; TRBD2 matches at 10 bases. The germline CDR1 and CDR2 sequences are SGHDN and FVKESK. Losses at the gene ends were 5 bases for V and 0 bases for J; bases not matched to a gene: 4. The CDR3 extends over 15 amino acids. The CDR3 sequence is CASSATSGVSYEQYF. CDR3 coding DNA: TGTGCCAGCAGCGCCACTAGCGGGGTCTCCTACGAGCAGTACTTC.